The text below deals with one T cell receptor (beta chain). This entry is derived from a study of blood T cell repertoires in COVID-19. Study information: Sources were T cells, B-cell-depleted T cells, or PBMCs; the material itself was cDNA or gDNA.

V lost 4 bases, J lost 7 bases, and 14 bases lay in between. The CDR3 is 13 residues long. Germline values: CDR1 SQVTM, CDR2 ANQGSEA. The assay was immunoSEQ multiplex PCR, and TCRdb's table has in-frame clones only and misses some. The table has 120,000 or so clones, 82% seen once. Specimen: peripheral blood. J is TRBJ2-1 and V is TRBV29-1, with D possibly being TRBD1 (5 bases). This receptor was taken from a woman in her 70s with acute or convalescent COVID-19. The CDR3 nucleotides read TGCAGCGTTGCCAGACAGATTAAAAATGAGCAGTTCTTC. This gives the protein CSVARQIKNEQFF.